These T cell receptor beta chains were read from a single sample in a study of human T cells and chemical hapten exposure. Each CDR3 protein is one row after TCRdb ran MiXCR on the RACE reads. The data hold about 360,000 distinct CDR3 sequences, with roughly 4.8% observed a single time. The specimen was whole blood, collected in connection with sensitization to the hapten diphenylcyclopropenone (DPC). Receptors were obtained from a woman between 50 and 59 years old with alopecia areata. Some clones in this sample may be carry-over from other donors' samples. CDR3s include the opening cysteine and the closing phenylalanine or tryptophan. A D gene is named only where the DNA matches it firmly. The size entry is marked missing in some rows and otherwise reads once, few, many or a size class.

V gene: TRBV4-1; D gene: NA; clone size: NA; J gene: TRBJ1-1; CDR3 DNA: TGCGCCAGCAGCCAACGGGGCACTGAAGCTTTCTTT; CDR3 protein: CASSQRGTEAFF
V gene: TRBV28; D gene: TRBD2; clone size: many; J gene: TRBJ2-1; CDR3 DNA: TGTGCCAGCAGTTTAAGTAGCGGGAGCGCCTATGAGCAGTTCTTC; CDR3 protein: CASSLSSGSAYEQFF
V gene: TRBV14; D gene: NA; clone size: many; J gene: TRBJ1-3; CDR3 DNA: TGTGCCAGCAGCCAAGCCGCGGGGGGCTTGTCCCTAAACACCATATATTTT; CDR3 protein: CASSQAAGGLSLNTIYF
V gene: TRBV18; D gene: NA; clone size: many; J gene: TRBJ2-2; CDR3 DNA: TGTGCCAGCTCCCTCGGACATCTCACCGGGGAGCTGTTTTTT; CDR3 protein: CASSLGHLTGELFF
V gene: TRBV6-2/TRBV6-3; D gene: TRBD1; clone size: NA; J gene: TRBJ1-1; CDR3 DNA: TGTGCCAGCAGTTACTGGGCGACAGGGGGCTTGGACACTGAAGCTTTCTTT; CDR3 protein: CASSYWATGGLDTEAFF
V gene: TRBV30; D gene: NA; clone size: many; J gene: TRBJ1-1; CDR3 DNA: TGTGCCTGGAGGGAACCCGACTCCAGAAGCACTGAAGCTTTCTTT; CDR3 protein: CAWREPDSRSTEAFF
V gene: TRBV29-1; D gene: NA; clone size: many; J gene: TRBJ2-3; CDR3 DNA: TGCAGCGTTGAAGGGCTCCGGGGGACAGATACGCAGTATTTT; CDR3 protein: CSVEGLRGTDTQYF
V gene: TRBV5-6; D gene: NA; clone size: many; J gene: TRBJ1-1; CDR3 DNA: TGTGCCAGCAGCTTTCCAGGGGATAGAGCTGAAGCTTTCTTT; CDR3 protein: CASSFPGDRAEAFF
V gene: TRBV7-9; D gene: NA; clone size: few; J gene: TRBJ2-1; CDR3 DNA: TGTGCCAGCAGCTTAGGGTTAAGGGAGCAGTTCTTC; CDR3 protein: CASSLGLREQFF
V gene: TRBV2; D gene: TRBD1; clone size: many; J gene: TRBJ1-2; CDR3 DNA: TGTGCCATCCAGAGACAGGGTGGCTACACCTTC; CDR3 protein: CAIQRQGGYTF
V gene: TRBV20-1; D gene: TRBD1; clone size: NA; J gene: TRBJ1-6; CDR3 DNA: TGCAGTGCTAGTACAGGGGTGGAAAATTCACCCCTCCACTTT; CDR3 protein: CSASTGVENSPLHF
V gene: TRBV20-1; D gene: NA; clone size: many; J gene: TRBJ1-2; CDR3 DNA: TGCAGTGCTAGAGAATTGAGGGGAGGGGATGGCTACACCTTC; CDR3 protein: CSARELRGGDGYTF
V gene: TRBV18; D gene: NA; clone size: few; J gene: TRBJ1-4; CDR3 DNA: TGTGCCAGCTCACCACCAACGGGACAAGGATGGGAAAAACTGTTTTTT; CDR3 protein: CASSPPTGQGWEKLFF
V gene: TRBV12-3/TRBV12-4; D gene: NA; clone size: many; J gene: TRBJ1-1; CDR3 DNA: TGTGCCAGCAGTTTAGAGTTATTCGCTGAAGCTTTCTTT; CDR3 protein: CASSLELFAEAFF
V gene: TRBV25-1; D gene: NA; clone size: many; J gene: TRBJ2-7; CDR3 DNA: TGTGCCACCACCCCCGGGCAGAACCTCTACGAGCAGTACTTC; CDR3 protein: CATTPGQNLYEQYF